This TCR beta chain was sequenced in a study of patients and donors after allogeneic stem cell transplantation. TCRdb redid the calling of the RT-PCR reads with MiXCR, one entry per CDR3 protein. Of roughly 200,000 distinct CDR3 sequences detected, around two fifths appear once; the ten largest clones hold 11%. This clonotype was obtained from a human donor who was either an allogeneic HSCT recipient or a stem cell or donor lymphocyte infusion donor (not recorded which). It is not recorded whose cells these are; they may come from a transplant donor. Sequenced sample: blood, either unsorted or a sorted T cell fraction (not recorded which).

CDR3 amino acids: CASSAIGDNEQFF. The DNA of the CDR3 is TGTGCCAGCAGTGCAATAGGGGACAATGAGCAGTTCTTC. The chain uses TRBV6-5 and TRBJ2-1; D might be TRBD1 (5 bases). Germline V gives CDR1 MNHEY, CDR2 SVGAGI. The CDR3 consists of 13 residues. The germline V and J ends were trimmed by 5 bases and 5 bases, with 10 bases remaining between them.